The 31 T cell receptor beta chains listed next were all sequenced from one sample in a study of blood T cell repertoires in COVID-19. Clones were sequenced by immunoSEQ multiplex PCR, and TCRdb holds only the in-frame ones, with some missing. This sample carries approximately 140,000 clones, more than 80% of them seen once, and the ten largest clones take 2.2%. Sequenced input: peripheral blood. The receptors were sampled from a man aged 65 to 85 with acute or convalescent COVID-19.

The genes are TRBV2 and TRBJ2-7; 10 bases line up with TRBD2. V lost 4 bases, J lost 3 bases, and 9 bases stayed unmatched. There are 16 residues in the CDR3. In germline, CDR1 is SNHLY, CDR2 FYNNEI. The CDR3 bases are TGTGCCAGCAGTGTACCGACTAGCGGGCAGAGCTACGAGCAGTACTTC. Translation: CASSVPTSGQSYEQYF.

This sequence joins TRBV14 and TRBJ2-5; a possible D gene is TRBD1 (6 bases). V was pared by 3 bases and J by 1 base, with 12 bases between. The V gene's germline CDR1 is SGHDN and CDR2 FVKESK. The CDR3 has 15 amino acids. CDR3: CASSHLLDSQETQYF. The CDR3 DNA reads as TGTGCCAGCAGCCACCTCCTGGACAGCCAAGAGACCCAGTACTTC.

The J gene is TRBJ2-7, the V gene TRBV7-9; D possibly corresponds to TRBD1 (6 bases). The CDR3 spans 12 residues. Trimming took off 5 bases at V and 6 bases at J, with 11 bases between the two ends. Germline-derived CDR1 and CDR2 are SEHNR and FQNEAQ (reference sequence). CDR3 region: CASSQGPLEQYF. CDR3 bases: TGTGCCAGCAGCCAGGGGCCGCTCGAGCAGTACTTC.

This clone was found a few times. The rearrangement uses TRBV15 and TRBJ2-7; D not certain. Germline CDR1 and CDR2: LNHNV and YYDKDF (reference sequence). This CDR3 spans 14 amino acids. The V end lost 1 base, the J end lost 2 bases, and 9 bases lay between the germline ends. Written as DNA, the CDR3 is TGTGCCACCAGCAGAGGATCGTTAGCCTACGAGCAGTACTTC. It encodes CATSRGSLAYEQYF.

V usage is TRBV19 and J usage is TRBJ2-7; D is uncertain. The CDR3 is 15 residues long. Trimming pared 5 bases from V and 3 bases from J, leaving 17 bases between. CDR1 LNHDA and CDR2 SQIVND come from the germline V gene (reference sequence). The CDR3 reads CASSSSSTGIYEQYF. The CDR3 nucleotides read TGTGCCAGTAGTTCTTCTTCGACGGGTATCTACGAGCAGTACTTC.

This sequence joins TRBV5-4 and TRBJ2-3; the D is unclear. The CDR3 spans 13 residues. Per germline, CDR1 SGHNT and CDR2 YYREEE (reference sequence). V gave up 4 bases and J gave up 6 bases, with 12 bases separating them. In nucleotides, the CDR3 is TGTGCCAGCAGCCGCGAGGAGTCGGATACGCAGTATTTT. This gives the protein CASSREESDTQYF.

The gene calls are TRBV4-2 and TRBJ2-1; weak D call: TRBD1 (6 bases). The CDR3 contains 15 residues. Germline V gene data show CDR1 as LGHNA and CDR2 as YNFKEQ. Trimming removed 1 base at V and 14 bases at J, with 21 bases between. The CDR3 coding sequence is TGTGCCAGCAGCCAAGTTAGTGGGACCGGGACAAGGGAGTTCTTC. Protein: CASSQVSGTGTREFF.

The chain uses TRBV7-9 and TRBJ1-2, with a weak D call TRBD1 (5 bases). The ends were cut back, 5 bases at V and 6 bases at J, with 16 bases in the middle. The germline V gene encodes CDR1 SEHNR and CDR2 FQNEAQ (reference sequence). The length of the CDR3 is 14 residues. The CDR3 DNA follows: TGTGCCAGCAGCCCCCCGACAGCCCTCAATGGCTACACCTTC. This gives the protein CASSPPTALNGYTF.

This chain uses TRBV10-3 with TRBJ1-2; 12 bases align to TRBD1. V dropped 2 bases and J dropped 6; count of bases not matched to a gene: 10. In germline, CDR1 is ENHRY, CDR2 SYGVKD. CDR3 length: 17 residues. The CDR3 DNA is TGTGCCATCAGTGAGCCGGGACAGGGGGCGGATTCGAATGGCTACACCTTC. Translating it yields CAISEPGQGADSNGYTF.

V is TRBV5-1 and J is TRBJ2-3, with D uncertain. Deletions cut 0 bases from V and 4 bases from J, with 6 bases between. CDR3 length: 13 residues. Germline V gene sequence: CDR1 SGHRS, CDR2 YFSETQ. The CDR3 loop is CASSLERPDTQYF. DNA of the CDR3: TGCGCCAGCAGCTTGGAGCGTCCAGATACGCAGTATTTT. Filled out from reference TRBV5-1 and TRBJ2-3, the complete variable domain reads KAGVTQTPRYLIKTRGQQVTLSCSPISGHRSVSWYQQTPGQGLQFLFEYFSETQRNKGNFPGRFSGRQFSNSRSEMNVSTLELGDSALYLCASSLERPDTQYFGPGTRLTVL.

The V call is TRBV9, the J call TRBJ1-2; D remains unclear. This CDR3 is built from 15 residues. V gave up 0 bases and J gave up 6 bases, with 15 bases separating them. The germline V gene has CDR1 SGDLS and CDR2 YYNGEE. CDR3 sequence: CASSVGLGWRDGYTF. The CDR3 nucleotides are TGTGCCAGCAGCGTAGGTTTGGGGTGGCGGGATGGCTACACCTTC.

The chain uses TRBV5-4 and TRBJ2-1; TRBD2 might be the D (5 bases). V shed 4 bases and J shed 10 bases, with 12 bases lying between them. This CDR3 spans 12 amino acids. Germline V gene data show CDR1 as SGHNT and CDR2 as YYREEE (reference sequence). The CDR3: CASSPQAGEQFF. Written as DNA, the CDR3 is TGTGCCAGCAGCCCGCAGGCGGGCGAGCAGTTCTTC.

This chain links TRBV28 with TRBJ2-1, with 9 bases matching TRBD1. The CDR3 length is 15 residues. Germline CDR1 MDHEN, CDR2 SYDVKM. V trimming: 5 bases; J trimming: 8 bases; junction bases outside the gene matches: 10. The DNA for the CDR3 is TGTGCCAGCAGTCTATCGGGACAGGGCTTGGATGAGCAGTTCTTC. Translation: CASSLSGQGLDEQFF.

The chain employs TRBV7-8 and TRBJ2-7; D is unresolved. Trimming cost V 1 base and J 1 base, with 5 bases left between them. CDR3 length: 13 amino acids. Germline CDR1 SGHVS, CDR2 FQNEAQ. CDR3 protein: CASSLGVSYEQYF. The CDR3 nucleotides are TGTGCCAGCAGCTTAGGCGTTTCCTACGAGCAGTACTTC.

The V call is TRBV3-1 (or the pseudogene TRBV3-2), the J call TRBJ2-7; 9 nucleotides match TRBD2. This CDR3 is built from 18 residues. Germline trimming cut 4 bases from V and 0 bases from J; bases unmatched to any gene: 13. Germline values: CDR1 LGHDT, CDR2 YNNKEL (reference sequence). CDR3 sequence: CASSLGMLAGYPSYEQYF. Written as DNA, the CDR3 is TGTGCCAGCAGCCTCGGGATGCTAGCGGGATACCCCTCCTACGAGCAGTACTTC.

This chain links TRBV3-1 (or the pseudogene TRBV3-2) with TRBJ2-7, with 12 bases aligning to TRBD2. CDR1 and CDR2 (germline): LGHDT, YNNKEL (reference sequence). This CDR3 region has 15 residues. With 3 bases clipped from V and 1 base from J, the junction kept 1 base outside the gene matches. This CDR3 is CASSQTSGGSYEQYF. The DNA of the CDR3 is TGTGCCAGCAGCCAGACTAGCGGGGGTTCCTACGAGCAGTACTTC.

In its sample, this clone was seen a few times. The genes are TRBV9 and TRBJ2-1; D may be TRBD1 (8 bases). Germline V CDR1 and CDR2: SGDLS, YYNGEE. The CDR3 has 16 amino acids. V gave up 4 bases and J gave up 5 bases, with 19 bases separating them. The CDR3 DNA reads TGTGCCAGCAGCCTAAACAGGGGGGGCTTCAACAATGAGCAGTTCTTC. It is translated as CASSLNRGGFNNEQFF.

The chain couples TRBV5-6 to TRBJ1-6, with D possibly TRBD1 on 6 matching bases. V lost 0 bases to trimming and J lost 6 bases, with 7 bases between them. Germline CDR1 is SGHDT and CDR2 is YYEEEE. The CDR3 totals 14 residues. DNA for the CDR3: TGTGCCAGCAGCTTGGACAGGGCTAATTCACCCCTCCACTTT. As protein: CASSLDRANSPLHF. Full variable domain (remainder filled in from reference TRBV5-6 and TRBJ1-6): DAGVTQSPTHLIKTRGQQVTLRCSPKSGHDTVSWYQQALGQGPQFIFQYYEEEERQRGNFPDRFSGHQFPNYSSELNVNALLLGDSALYLCASSLDRANSPLHFGNGTRLTVT.

V and J are TRBV28 and TRBJ2-7, with 10 nucleotides matching TRBD2. Germline values: CDR1 MDHEN, CDR2 SYDVKM. The CDR3 runs to 15 residues. J gave up 3 bases and V 3 bases, and 5 bases lay outside the gene matches. The CDR3 DNA follows: TGTGCCAGCAGTTTTTCTAGCGGGGGCTACTACGAGCAGTACTTC. This encodes CASSFSSGGYYEQYF.

CDR3: CASSTQGWNYGYTF. CDR3 nucleotide sequence: TGTGCCAGTAGTACACAGGGATGGAACTATGGCTACACCTTC. This chain links TRBV19 with TRBJ1-2; D possibly corresponds to TRBD1 (6 bases). The V and J ends lost 4 bases and 2 bases respectively, with 11 bases between them. CDR1 is LNHDA and CDR2 is SQIVND in the germline V gene (reference sequence). CDR3 size: 14 residues.

This chain connects TRBV10-1 to TRBJ2-7; possible D gene TRBD2, 5 bases. CDR3 length: 13 amino acids. Trimming cost V 5 bases and J 0 bases, with 8 bases left between them. Germline V gives CDR1 WNHNN, CDR2 SYGVQD (reference sequence). CDR3 DNA: TGCGCCAGCAGTAAGGACTCCTCCTACGAGCAGTACTTC. Its protein product is CASSKDSSYEQYF.

V and J are TRBV19 and TRBJ1-6; no reliable D call. Trimming left V 1 base short and J 8 bases short, with 6 bases between. This CDR3 has 13 amino acids. Germline V gene sequence: CDR1 LNHDA, CDR2 SQIVND (reference sequence). The CDR3 DNA is TGTGCCAGTAGTATAGGCGCTGATTCACCCCTCCACTTT. Protein sequence: CASSIGADSPLHF.

This clone showed up just once. The chain employs TRBV4-2 and TRBJ2-7; tentative D call: TRBD2 (5 bases). This CDR3 spans 14 amino acids. Germline CDR1 and CDR2: LGHNA and YNFKEQ. Trimming shortened V by 1 base and J by 5 bases, and 12 bases separated the two germline ends. The chain's CDR3 is CASSQGNRRNEQYF. CDR3 nucleotides: TGTGCCAGCAGCCAAGGGAATAGGAGGAACGAGCAGTACTTC.

This clone occurred once. V and J are TRBV6-5 and TRBJ2-5, with TRBD2 identical over 7 bases. The junction had 4 bases not matched to a gene; V was cut back by 2 bases and J by 4 bases. In germline, CDR1 is MNHEY, CDR2 SVGAGI. The CDR3 runs to 14 residues. The chain's CDR3 is CASSYVAGVETQYF. Written as DNA, the CDR3 is TGTGCCAGCAGTTACGTTGCGGGAGTAGAGACCCAGTACTTC.

This clone was found once. The V and J genes are TRBV29-1 and TRBJ2-5; D is undetermined. V was clipped by 4 bases and J by 5 bases, with 11 bases between them. Germline V gene data show CDR1 as SQVTM and CDR2 as ANQGSEA. CDR3 size: 12 residues. The CDR3 sequence: CSVVGLEETQYF. As DNA, the CDR3 is TGCAGCGTTGTCGGTTTGGAGGAGACCCAGTACTTC. Looking up the rest from reference TRBV29-1 and TRBJ2-5 gives the full variable domain: SAVISQKPSRDICQRGTSLTIQCQVDSQVTMMFWYRQQPGQSLTLIATANQGSEATYESGFVIDKFPISRPNLTFSTLTVSNMSPEDSSIYLCSVVGLEETQYFGPGTRLLVL.

V is TRBV28 and J is TRBJ2-7; a weak D match, TRBD2 (6 bases). V was clipped by 6 bases and J by 2 bases, with 8 bases between them. Germline V gene sequence: CDR1 MDHEN, CDR2 SYDVKM. This CDR3 contains 12 residues. CDR3 sequence: CASRRDPYEQYF. The CDR3 DNA follows: TGTGCCAGCAGGCGGGACCCCTACGAGCAGTACTTC.

This chain joins TRBV28 and TRBJ2-7; D not resolved. CDR1 is MDHEN, CDR2 SYDVKM, per germline. This CDR3 has 15 amino acids. V lost 2 bases and J lost 0, with 11 bases in between. CDR3 region: CASSLGSLPSYEQYF. Here the CDR3 DNA reads TGTGCCAGCAGTTTAGGGTCACTACCCTCCTACGAGCAGTACTTC.

The rearrangement joins TRBV7-2 to TRBJ1-6; TRBD1 matches at 8 bases. The CDR3 contains 15 residues. J gave up 10 bases and V 2 bases, and 7 bases lay outside the gene matches. CDR1 is SGHTA, CDR2 FQGNSA, per germline. The CDR3 DNA sequence: TGTGCCAGCAGCTTATCAGCAGGGGGCGCATCACCCCTCCACTTT. Its translation: CASSLSAGGASPLHF.

The chain has TRBV3-1 (or the pseudogene TRBV3-2) and TRBJ2-5; TRBD2 matches 8 bases. CDR1 is LGHDT and CDR2 is YNNKEL in the germline V gene (reference sequence). The CDR3 totals 14 residues. With 4 bases clipped from V and 2 bases from J, the junction kept 3 bases outside the gene matches. Here the CDR3 DNA reads TGTGCCAGCAGCCCCACTAGCGGACAAGAGACCCAGTACTTC. Residues: CASSPTSGQETQYF.

The CDR3 sequence: CASSVQLAGVTDTQYF. As DNA, the CDR3 is TGCGCCAGCAGCGTCCAACTAGCGGGGGTCACAGATACGCAGTATTTT. This chain connects TRBV5-1 to TRBJ2-3, with 11 bases lining up with TRBD2. CDR1 is SGHRS and CDR2 is YFSETQ in the germline V gene. This CDR3 comprises 16 residues. The junction had 6 bases not matched to a gene; V was cut back by 4 bases and J by 2 bases.

This rearrangement joins TRBV19 to TRBJ2-7, with 7 nucleotides matching TRBD2. The CDR3 loop spans 15 amino acids. V trimming: 1 base; J trimming: 2 bases; junction bases outside the gene matches: 5. Germline V gives CDR1 LNHDA, CDR2 SQIVND (reference sequence). DNA of the CDR3: TGTGCCAGTAGTATAGCTGCGGGGGATGCCTACGAGCAGTACTTC. Translating it yields CASSIAAGDAYEQYF.